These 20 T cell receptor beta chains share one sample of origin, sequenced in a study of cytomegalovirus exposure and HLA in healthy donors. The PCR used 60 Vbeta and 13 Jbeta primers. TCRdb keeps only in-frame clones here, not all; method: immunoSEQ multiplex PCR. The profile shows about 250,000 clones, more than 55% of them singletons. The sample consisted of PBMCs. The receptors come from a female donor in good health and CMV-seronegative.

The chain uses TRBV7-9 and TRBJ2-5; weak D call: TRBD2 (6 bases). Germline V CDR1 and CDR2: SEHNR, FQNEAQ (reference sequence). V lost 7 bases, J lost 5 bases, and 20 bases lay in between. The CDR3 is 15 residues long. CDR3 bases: TGTGCCAGCAAACGGATAGGGGAGGTGGGGGAGACCCAGTACTTC. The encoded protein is CASKRIGEVGETQYF.

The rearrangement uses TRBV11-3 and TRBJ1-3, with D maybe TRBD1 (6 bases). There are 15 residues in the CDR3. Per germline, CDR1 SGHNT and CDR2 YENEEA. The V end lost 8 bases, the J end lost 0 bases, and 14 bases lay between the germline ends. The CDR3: CASGDRTISGNTIYF. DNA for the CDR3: TGTGCCAGCGGAGACAGGACGATCTCTGGAAACACCATATATTTT.

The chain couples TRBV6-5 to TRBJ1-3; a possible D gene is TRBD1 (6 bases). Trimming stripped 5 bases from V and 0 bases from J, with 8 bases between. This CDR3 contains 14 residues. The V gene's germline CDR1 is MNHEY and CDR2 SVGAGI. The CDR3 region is CASSPTGSGNTIYF. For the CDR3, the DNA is TGTGCCAGCAGTCCGACAGGCTCTGGAAACACCATATATTTT.

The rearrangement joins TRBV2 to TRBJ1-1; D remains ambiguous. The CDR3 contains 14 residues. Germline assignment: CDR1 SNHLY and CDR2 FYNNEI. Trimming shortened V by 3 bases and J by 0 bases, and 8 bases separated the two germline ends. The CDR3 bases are TGTGCCAGCAGTGATAGTATAATGAACACTGAAGCTTTCTTT. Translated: CASSDSIMNTEAFF.

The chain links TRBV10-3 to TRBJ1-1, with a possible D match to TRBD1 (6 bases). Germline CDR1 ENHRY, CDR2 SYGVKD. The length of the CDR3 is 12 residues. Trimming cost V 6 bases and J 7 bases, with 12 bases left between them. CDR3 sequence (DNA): TGTGCCATCAGGACCCAGGACAGTGAAGCTTTCTTT. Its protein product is CAIRTQDSEAFF.

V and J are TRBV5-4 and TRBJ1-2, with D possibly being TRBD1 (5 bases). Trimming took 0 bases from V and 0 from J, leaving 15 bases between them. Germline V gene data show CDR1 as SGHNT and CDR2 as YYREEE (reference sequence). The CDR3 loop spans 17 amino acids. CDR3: CASSLGGRGTANYGYTF. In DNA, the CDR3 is TGTGCCAGCAGCTTGGGAGGGCGGGGCACCGCTAACTATGGCTACACCTTC.

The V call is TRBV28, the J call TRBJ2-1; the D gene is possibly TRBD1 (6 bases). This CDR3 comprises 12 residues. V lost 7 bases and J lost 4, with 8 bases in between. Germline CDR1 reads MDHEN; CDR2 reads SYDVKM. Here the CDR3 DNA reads TGTGCCAGCATAACAGGGTACAATGAGCAGTTCTTC. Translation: CASITGYNEQFF. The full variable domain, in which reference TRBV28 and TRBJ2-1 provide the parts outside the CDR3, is DVKVTQSSRYLVKRTGEKVFLECVQDMDHENMFWYRQDPGLGLRLIYFSYDVKMKEKGDIPEGYSVSREKKERFSLILESASTNQTSMYLCASITGYNEQFFGPGTRLTVL.

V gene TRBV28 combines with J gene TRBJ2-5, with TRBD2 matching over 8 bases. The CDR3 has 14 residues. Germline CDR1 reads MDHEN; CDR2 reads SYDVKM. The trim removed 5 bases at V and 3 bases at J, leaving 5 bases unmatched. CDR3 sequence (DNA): TGTGCCAGCAGTCCCGGGGGGGGAGAAGAGACCCAGTACTTC. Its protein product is CASSPGGGEETQYF.

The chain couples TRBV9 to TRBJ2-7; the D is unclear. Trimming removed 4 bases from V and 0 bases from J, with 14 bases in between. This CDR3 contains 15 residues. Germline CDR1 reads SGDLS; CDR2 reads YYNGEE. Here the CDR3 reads CASSPREAPSYEQYF. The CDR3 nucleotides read TGTGCCAGCAGCCCACGCGAGGCCCCCTCCTACGAGCAGTACTTC. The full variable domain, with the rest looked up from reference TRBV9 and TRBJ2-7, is DSGVTQTPKHLITATGQRVTLRCSPRSGDLSVYWYQQSLDQGLQFLIQYYNGEERAKGNILERFSAQQFPDLHSELNLSSLELGDSALYFCASSPREAPSYEQYFGPGTRLTVT.

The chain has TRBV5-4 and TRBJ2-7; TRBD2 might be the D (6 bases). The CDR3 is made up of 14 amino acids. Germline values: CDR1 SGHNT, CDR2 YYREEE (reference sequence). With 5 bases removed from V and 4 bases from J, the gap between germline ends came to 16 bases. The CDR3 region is CASSRASAQYEQYF. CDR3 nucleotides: TGTGCCAGCAGTCGGGCTAGCGCACAATACGAGCAGTACTTC.

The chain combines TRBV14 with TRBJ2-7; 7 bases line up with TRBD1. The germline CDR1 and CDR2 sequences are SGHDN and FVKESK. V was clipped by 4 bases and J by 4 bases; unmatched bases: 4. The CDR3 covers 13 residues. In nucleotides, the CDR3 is TGTGCCAGCAGCCGACAGGGTATTTACGAGCAGTACTTC. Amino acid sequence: CASSRQGIYEQYF. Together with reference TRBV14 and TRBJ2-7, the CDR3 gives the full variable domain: EAGVTQFPSHSVIEKGQTVTLRCDPISGHDNLYWYRRVMGKEIKFLLHFVKESKQDESGMPNNRFLAERTGGTYSTLKVQPAELEDSGVYFCASSRQGIYEQYFGPGTRLTVT.

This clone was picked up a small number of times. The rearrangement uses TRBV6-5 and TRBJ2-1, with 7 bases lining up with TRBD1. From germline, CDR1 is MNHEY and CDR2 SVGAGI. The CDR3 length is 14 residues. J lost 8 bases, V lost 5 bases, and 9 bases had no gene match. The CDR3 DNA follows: TGTGCCAGCAGTCAGGACAGGTACAATGATGAGCAGTTCTTC. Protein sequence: CASSQDRYNDEQFF.

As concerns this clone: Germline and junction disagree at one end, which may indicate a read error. DNA for the CDR3: TGTGCTAGCAGCTTAGTAGCGGGCGGCGAGCAGTACTTC. It specifies CASSLVAGGEQYF. The rearrangement joins TRBV7-7 to TRBJ2-7; 7 nucleotides agree with TRBD2. Germline V gene data show CDR1 as SSHAT and CDR2 as FNYEAQ (reference sequence). The CDR3 runs to 13 residues. Full variable domain (rest looked up from reference TRBV7-7 and TRBJ2-7): GAGVSQSPRYKVTKRGQDVTLRCDPISSHATLYWYQQALGQGPEFLTYFNYEAQPDKSGLPSDRFSAERPEGSISTLTIQRTEQRDSAMYRCASSLVAGGEQYFGPGTRLTVT.

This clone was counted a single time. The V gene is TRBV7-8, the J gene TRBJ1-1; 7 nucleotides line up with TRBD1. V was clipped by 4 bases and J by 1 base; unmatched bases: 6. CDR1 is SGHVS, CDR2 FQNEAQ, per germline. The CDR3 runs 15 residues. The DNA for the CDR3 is TGTGCCAGCAGCTCCTCAGGGGGAGGGAACACTGAAGCTTTCTTT. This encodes CASSSSGGGNTEAFF.

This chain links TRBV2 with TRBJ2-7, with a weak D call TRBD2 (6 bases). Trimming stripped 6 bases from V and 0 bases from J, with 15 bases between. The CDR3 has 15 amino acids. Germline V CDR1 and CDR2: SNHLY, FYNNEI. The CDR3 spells CASRREVVSSYEQYF. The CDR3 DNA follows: TGTGCCAGCAGGAGGGAGGTAGTGAGCTCCTACGAGCAGTACTTC.

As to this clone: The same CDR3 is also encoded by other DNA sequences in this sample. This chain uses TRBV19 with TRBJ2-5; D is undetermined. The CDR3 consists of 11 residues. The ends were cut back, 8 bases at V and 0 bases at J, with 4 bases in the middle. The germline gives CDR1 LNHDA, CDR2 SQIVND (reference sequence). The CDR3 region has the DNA TGTGCCAGTCGGGACCAAGAGACCCAGTACTTC. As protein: CASRDQETQYF.

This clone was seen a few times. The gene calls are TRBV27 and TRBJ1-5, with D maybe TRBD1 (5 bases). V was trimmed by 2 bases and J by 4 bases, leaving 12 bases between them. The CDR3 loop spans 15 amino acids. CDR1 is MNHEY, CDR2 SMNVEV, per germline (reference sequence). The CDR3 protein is CASSLKLPGNQPQHF. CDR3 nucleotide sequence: TGTGCCAGCAGTTTAAAGCTCCCAGGGAATCAGCCCCAGCATTTT.

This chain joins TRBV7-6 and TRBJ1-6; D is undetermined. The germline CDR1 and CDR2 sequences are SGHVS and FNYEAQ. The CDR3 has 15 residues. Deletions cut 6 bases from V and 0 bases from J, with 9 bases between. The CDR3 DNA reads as TGTGCCAGCAGGGAGTATAGCTCCTATAATTCACCCCTCCACTTT. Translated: CASREYSSYNSPLHF.

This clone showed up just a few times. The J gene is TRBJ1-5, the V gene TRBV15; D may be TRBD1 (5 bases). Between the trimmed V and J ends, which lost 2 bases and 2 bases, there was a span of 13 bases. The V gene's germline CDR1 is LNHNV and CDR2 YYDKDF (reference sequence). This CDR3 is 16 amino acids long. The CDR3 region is CATSRPDKPGNQPQHF. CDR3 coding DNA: TGTGCCACCAGCAGACCGGACAAGCCTGGCAATCAGCCCCAGCATTTT.

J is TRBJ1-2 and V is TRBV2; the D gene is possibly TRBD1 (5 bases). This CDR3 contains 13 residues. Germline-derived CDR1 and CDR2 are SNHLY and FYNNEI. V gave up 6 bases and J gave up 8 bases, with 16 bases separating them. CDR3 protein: CASRMEGVGGYTF. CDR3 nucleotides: TGTGCCAGCAGGATGGAAGGGGTTGGAGGCTACACCTTC.